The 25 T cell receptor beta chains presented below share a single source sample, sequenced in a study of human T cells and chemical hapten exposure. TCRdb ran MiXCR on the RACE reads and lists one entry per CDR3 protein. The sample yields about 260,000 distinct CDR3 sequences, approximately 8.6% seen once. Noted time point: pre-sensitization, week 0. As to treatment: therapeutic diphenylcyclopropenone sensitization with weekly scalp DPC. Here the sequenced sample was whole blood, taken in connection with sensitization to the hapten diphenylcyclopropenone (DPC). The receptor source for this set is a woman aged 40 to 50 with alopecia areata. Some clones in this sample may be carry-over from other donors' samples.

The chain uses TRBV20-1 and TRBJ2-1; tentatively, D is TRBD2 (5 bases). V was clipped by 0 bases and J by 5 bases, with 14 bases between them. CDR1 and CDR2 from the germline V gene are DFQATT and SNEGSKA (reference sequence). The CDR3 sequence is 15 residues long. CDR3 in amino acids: CSARDPSGSDNEQFF. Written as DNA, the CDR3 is TGCAGTGCTAGAGATCCTTCGGGGAGTGACAATGAGCAGTTCTTC.

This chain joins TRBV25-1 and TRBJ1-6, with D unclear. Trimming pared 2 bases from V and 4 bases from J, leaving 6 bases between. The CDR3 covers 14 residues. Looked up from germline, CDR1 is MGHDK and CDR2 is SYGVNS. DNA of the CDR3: TGTGCCAGCAGTGAAGTAGGGTATAATTCACCCCTCCACTTT. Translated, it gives CASSEVGYNSPLHF.

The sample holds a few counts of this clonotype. The CDR3 protein is CASSLSSTPSQPQHF. The CDR3 region has the DNA TGTGCCAGCAGTTTATCGTCCACTCCCAGTCAGCCCCAGCATTTT. The rearrangement links TRBV28 to TRBJ1-5; D is unresolved. The CDR3 is 15 amino acids. Deletions cut 1 base from V and 6 bases from J, with 13 bases between. Germline V gene data show CDR1 as MDHEN and CDR2 as SYDVKM.

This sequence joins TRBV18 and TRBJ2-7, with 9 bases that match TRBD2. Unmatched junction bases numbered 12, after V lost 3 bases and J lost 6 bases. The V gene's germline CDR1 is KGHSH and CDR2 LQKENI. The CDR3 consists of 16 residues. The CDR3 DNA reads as TGTGCCAGCTCACCTCCCCTACTAGCGGGTAGCGGCGAGCAGTACTTC. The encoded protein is CASSPPLLAGSGEQYF.

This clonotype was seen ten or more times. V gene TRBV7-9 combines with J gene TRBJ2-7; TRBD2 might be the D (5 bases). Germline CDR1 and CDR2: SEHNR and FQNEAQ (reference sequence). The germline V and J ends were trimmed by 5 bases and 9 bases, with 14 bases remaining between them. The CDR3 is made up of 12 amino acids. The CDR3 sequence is CASSNEGDRQYF. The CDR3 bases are TGTGCCAGCAGCAACGAGGGTGATAGGCAGTACTTC. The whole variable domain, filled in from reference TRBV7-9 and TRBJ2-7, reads DTGVSQNPRHKITKRGQNVTFRCDPISEHNRLYWYRQTLGQGPEFLTYFQNEAQLEKSRLLSDRFSAERPKGSFSTLEIQRTEQGDSAMYLCASSNEGDRQYFGPGTRLTVT.

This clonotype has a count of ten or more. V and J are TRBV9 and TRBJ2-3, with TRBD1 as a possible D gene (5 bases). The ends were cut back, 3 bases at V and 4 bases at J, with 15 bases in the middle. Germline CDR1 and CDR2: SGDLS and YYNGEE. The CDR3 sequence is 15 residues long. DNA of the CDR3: TGTGCCAGCAGCGGGGGCGCTACCTTCCCAGATACGCAGTATTTT. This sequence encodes CASSGGATFPDTQYF.

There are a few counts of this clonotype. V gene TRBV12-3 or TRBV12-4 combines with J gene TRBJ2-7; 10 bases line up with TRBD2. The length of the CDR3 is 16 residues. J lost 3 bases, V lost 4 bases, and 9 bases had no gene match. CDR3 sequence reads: CASSSRAASGSYEQYF. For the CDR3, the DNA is TGTGCCAGCAGTTCCCGGGCGGCTAGCGGGAGCTACGAGCAGTACTTC.

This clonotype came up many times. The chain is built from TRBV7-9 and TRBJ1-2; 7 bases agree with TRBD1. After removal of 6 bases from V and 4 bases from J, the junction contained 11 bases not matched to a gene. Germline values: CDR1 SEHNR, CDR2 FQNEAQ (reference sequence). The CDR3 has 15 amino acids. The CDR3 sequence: CASRPATGRAYGYTF. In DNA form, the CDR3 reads TGTGCCAGCAGACCTGCGACAGGGAGGGCCTATGGCTACACCTTC.

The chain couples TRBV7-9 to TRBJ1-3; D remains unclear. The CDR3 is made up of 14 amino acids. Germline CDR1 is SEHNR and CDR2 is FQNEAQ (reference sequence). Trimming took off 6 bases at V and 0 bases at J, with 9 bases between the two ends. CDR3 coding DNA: TGTGCCAGCAGTTCGTCAGGCTCTGGAAACACCATATATTTT. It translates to CASSSSGSGNTIYF.

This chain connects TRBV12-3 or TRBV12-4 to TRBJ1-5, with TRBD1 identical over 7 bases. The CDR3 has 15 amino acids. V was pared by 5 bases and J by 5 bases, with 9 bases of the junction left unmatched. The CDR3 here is CASSPGDRADQPQHF. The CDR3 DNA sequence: TGTGCCAGCAGTCCGGGAGACAGGGCCGATCAGCCCCAGCATTTT.

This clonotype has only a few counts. This chain's CDR3 is CATSIPGQGFSEQYF. For the CDR3, the DNA is TGTGCCACCAGCATTCCGGGACAGGGGTTTAGCGAGCAGTACTTC. The V and J genes are TRBV15 and TRBJ2-7, with TRBD1 matching 10 bases. V shed 4 bases and J 6 bases; nucleotides not matched to a gene: 9. Germline-derived CDR1 and CDR2 are LNHNV and YYDKDF (reference sequence). CDR3 size: 15 residues. Full variable domain (missing parts from reference TRBV15 and TRBJ2-7): DAMVIQNPRYQVTQFGKPVTLSCSQTLNHNVMYWYQQKSSQAPKLLFHYYDKDFNNEADTPDNFQSRRPNTSFCFLDIRSPGLGDTAMYLCATSIPGQGFSEQYFGPGTRLTVT.

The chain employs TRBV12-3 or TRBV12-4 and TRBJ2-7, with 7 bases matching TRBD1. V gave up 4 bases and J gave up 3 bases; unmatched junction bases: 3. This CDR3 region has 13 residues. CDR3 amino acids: CASSYGDSYEQYF. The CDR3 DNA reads TGTGCCAGCAGTTACGGGGACAGCTACGAGCAGTACTTC.

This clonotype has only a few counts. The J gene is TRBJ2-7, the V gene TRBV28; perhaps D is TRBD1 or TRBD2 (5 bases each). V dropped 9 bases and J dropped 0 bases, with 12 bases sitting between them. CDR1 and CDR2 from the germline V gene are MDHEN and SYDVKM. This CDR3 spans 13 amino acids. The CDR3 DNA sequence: TGTGCCAGTTACGGGGCGCCCTCCTACGAGCAGTACTTC. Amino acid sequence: CASYGAPSYEQYF.

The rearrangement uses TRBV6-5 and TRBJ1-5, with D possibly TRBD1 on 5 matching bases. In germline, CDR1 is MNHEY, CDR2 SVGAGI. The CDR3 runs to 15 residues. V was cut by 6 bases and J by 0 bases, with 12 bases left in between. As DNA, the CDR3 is TGTGCCAGCAGCCCCATGGGGGTTAGCAATCAGCCCCAGCATTTT. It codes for CASSPMGVSNQPQHF.

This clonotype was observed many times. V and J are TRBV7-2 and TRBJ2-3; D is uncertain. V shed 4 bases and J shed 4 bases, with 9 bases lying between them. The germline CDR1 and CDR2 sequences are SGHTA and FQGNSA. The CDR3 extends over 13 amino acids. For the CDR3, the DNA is TGTGCCAGCAGCTCCCTAGGGCCAGATACGCAGTATTTT. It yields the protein CASSSLGPDTQYF.

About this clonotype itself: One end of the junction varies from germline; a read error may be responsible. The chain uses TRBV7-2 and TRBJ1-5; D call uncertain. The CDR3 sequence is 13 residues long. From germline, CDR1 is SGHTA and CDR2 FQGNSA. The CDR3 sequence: CASSLGELQSQHF. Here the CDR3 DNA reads TGTGCCAGCAGCTTAGGGGAACTTCAGTCCCAGCATTTT.

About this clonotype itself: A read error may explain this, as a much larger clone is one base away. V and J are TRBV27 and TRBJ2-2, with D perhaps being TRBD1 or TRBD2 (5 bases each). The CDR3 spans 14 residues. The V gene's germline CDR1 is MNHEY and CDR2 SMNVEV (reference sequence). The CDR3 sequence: CASSSIVGTGEPFF. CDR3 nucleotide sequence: TGTGCCAGCAGTTCAATTGTGGGGACCGGGGAGCCGTTTTTT.

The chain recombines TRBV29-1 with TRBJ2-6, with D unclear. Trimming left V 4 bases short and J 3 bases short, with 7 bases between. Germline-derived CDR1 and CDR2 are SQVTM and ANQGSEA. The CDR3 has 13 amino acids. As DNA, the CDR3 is TGCAGCGTTGGCCCTCATGGGGCCAACGTCCTGACTTTC. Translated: CSVGPHGANVLTF.

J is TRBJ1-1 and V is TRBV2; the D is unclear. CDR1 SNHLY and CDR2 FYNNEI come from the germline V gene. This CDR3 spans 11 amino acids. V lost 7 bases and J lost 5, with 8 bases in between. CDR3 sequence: CASNLGTEAFF. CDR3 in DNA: TGTGCCAGCAACCTGGGGACTGAAGCTTTCTTT.

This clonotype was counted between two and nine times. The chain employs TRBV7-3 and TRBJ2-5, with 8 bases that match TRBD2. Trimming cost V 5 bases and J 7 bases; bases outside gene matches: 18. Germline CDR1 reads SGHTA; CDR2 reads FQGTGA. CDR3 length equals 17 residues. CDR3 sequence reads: CASSGRAIAGTRGTQYF. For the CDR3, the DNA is TGTGCCAGCAGCGGAAGGGCAATAGCGGGAACGAGGGGGACCCAGTACTTC.

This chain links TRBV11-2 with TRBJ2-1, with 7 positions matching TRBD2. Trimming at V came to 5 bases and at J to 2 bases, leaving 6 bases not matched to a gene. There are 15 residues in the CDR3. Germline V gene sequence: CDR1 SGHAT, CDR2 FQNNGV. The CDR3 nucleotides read TGTGCCAGCAGCCGACCGGCGGGAGCCTACAATGAGCAGTTCTTC. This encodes CASSRPAGAYNEQFF.

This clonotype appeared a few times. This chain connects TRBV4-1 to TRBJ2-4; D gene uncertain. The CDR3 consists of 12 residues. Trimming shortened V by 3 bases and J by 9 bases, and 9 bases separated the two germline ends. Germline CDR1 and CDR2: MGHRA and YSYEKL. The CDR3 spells CASSQPFGIQYF. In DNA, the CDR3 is TGCGCCAGCAGCCAGCCCTTTGGCATTCAGTACTTC.

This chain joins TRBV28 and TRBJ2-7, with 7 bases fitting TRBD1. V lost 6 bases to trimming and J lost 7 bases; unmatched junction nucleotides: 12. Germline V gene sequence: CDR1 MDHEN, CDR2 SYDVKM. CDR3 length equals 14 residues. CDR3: CASSTPGTAWEQYF. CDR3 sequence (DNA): TGTGCCAGCAGCACTCCCGGGACAGCGTGGGAGCAGTACTTC.

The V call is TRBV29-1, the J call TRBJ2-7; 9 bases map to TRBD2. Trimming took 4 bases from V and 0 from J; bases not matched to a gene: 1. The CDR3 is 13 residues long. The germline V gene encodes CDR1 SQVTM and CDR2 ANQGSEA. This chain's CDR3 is CSVASGNSYEQYF. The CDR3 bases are TGCAGCGTTGCTAGCGGGAACTCCTACGAGCAGTACTTC.

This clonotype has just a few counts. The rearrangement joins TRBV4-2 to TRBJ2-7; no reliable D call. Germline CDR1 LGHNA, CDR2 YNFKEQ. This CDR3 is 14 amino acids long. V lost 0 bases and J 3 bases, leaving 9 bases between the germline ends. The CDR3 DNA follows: TGTGCCAGCAGCCAAGATCTGGCATTCTACGAGCAGTACTTC. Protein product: CASSQDLAFYEQYF.